These 16 T cell receptor beta chains came from one sample sequenced in a study of T-cell memory formation after mild COVID-19. TCRdb re-analysed the 5' RACE reads in MiXCR, keeping a single row per CDR3 protein. This sample has 300,000 to 400,000 distinct CDR3 sequences; 25% to 30% occur once, and the top ten carry approximately 13%. The sequencing sample was made of PBMCs or a T cell subset sorted from them (not recorded which). These receptors all stem from an adult woman who had mild COVID-19 (a few samples of this study predate the infection). Cell type and time point are not known.

V gene TRBV23-1 combines with J gene TRBJ1-2, with 7 bases lining up with TRBD1. TRBV23-1 is filed as an ORF, its function uncertain. V lost 7 bases and J lost 8; bases outside the gene matches: 10. This CDR3 is 13 amino acids long. The CDR3 reads CASIRQGVRGYTF. In DNA, the CDR3 is TGCGCCAGCATAAGACAGGGCGTTCGGGGCTACACCTTC.

The gene calls are TRBV15 and TRBJ2-7; the D call may be TRBD1 or TRBD2 (6 bases each). The V and J ends lost 0 bases and 2 bases respectively, with 20 bases between them. This CDR3 has 18 residues. Per germline, CDR1 LNHNV and CDR2 YYDKDF (reference sequence). The CDR3 DNA follows: TGTGCCACCAGCAGAGATCGAGGGGGAGGAGGACTACCCTACGAGCAGTACTTC. Translated, it gives CATSRDRGGGGLPYEQYF.

The chain joins TRBV7-2 to TRBJ2-6; the D gene is possibly TRBD2 (5 bases). V lost 5 bases and J 2 bases, leaving 13 bases between the germline ends. Germline V gene sequence: CDR1 SGHTA, CDR2 FQGNSA. This CDR3 region has 16 residues. CDR3 in amino acids: CASSEGIHTGANVLTF. The CDR3 nucleotides are TGTGCCAGCAGCGAGGGTATTCATACTGGGGCCAACGTCCTGACTTTC.

The rearrangement links TRBV5-1 to TRBJ2-2; no clear D gene. Germline V gives CDR1 SGHRS, CDR2 YFSETQ. This CDR3 spans 15 amino acids. Trimming removed 0 bases at V and 1 base at J, with 7 bases between. The CDR3, as DNA: TGCGCCAGCAGCTTGGTGTCAGGGAACACCGGGGAGCTGTTTTTT. Its protein product is CASSLVSGNTGELFF.

The chain has TRBV27 and TRBJ2-7, with 8 bases matching TRBD2. After removal of 6 bases from V and 5 bases from J, the junction contained 12 bases not matched to a gene. Germline CDR1 reads MNHEY; CDR2 reads SMNVEV (reference sequence). The CDR3 has 15 amino acids. The CDR3 coding sequence is TGTGCCAGCAGGGTCGATAAGCGGGAGCACCACGAGCAGTACTTC. Amino acid sequence: CASRVDKREHHEQYF.

This clonotype came up a few times. Here the CDR3 DNA reads TGCAGTGCCGCAGACAGGGGATCCCAGCCCCAGCATTTT. Translated, it gives CSAADRGSQPQHF. J is TRBJ1-5 and V is TRBV20-1, with 8 positions matching TRBD1. Per germline, CDR1 DFQATT and CDR2 SNEGSKA (reference sequence). V shed 6 bases, J shed 7 bases, and the junction held 8 bases outside the gene matches. The CDR3 is 13 residues long.

V usage is TRBV7-2 and J usage is TRBJ2-4; 7 bases are shared with TRBD2. Germline loops: CDR1 SGHTA, CDR2 FQGNSA. V lost 3 bases, J lost 3 bases, and 2 bases stayed unmatched. The CDR3 consists of 14 residues. As DNA, the CDR3 is TGTGCCAGCAGCTTGGGCGGGAGCAAAAACATTCAGTACTTC. Translation gives CASSLGGSKNIQYF.

The chain is built from TRBV7-3 and TRBJ2-6; D may correspond to TRBD1 or TRBD2 (5 bases each). The V gene's germline CDR1 is SGHTA and CDR2 FQGTGA. The length of the CDR3 is 15 residues. Trimming removed 4 bases from V and 0 bases from J, with 7 bases in between. CDR3 nucleotides: TGTGCCAGCAGCTGGGACGCCTCTGGGGCCAACGTCCTGACTTTC. Protein: CASSWDASGANVLTF.

This rearrangement joins TRBV5-1 to TRBJ2-2, with D possibly TRBD2 on 6 matching bases. Germline-derived CDR1 and CDR2 are SGHRS and YFSETQ. The CDR3 covers 14 residues. V lost 7 bases to trimming and J lost 1 base, with 11 bases between them. CDR3 sequence: CASAGTENTGELFF. DNA for the CDR3: TGCGCCAGCGCCGGGACTGAGAACACCGGGGAGCTGTTTTTT. Full variable domain (rest looked up from reference TRBV5-1 and TRBJ2-2): KAGVTQTPRYLIKTRGQQVTLSCSPISGHRSVSWYQQTPGQGLQFLFEYFSETQRNKGNFPGRFSGRQFSNSRSEMNVSTLELGDSALYLCASAGTENTGELFFGEGSRLTVL.

J is TRBJ2-5 and V is TRBV6-5, with TRBD1 matching 8 bases. The germline gives CDR1 MNHEY, CDR2 SVGAGI. There are 15 residues in the CDR3. V lost 6 bases to trimming and J lost 0 bases; unmatched junction nucleotides: 6. DNA for the CDR3: TGTGCCAGCAGACCTTGGACAGGGAACCAAGAGACCCAGTACTTC. Protein product: CASRPWTGNQETQYF.

This clonotype occurred many times. The V call is TRBV5-5, the J call TRBJ2-2, with TRBD2 as a possible D gene (5 bases). There are 15 residues in the CDR3. The V gene lost 7 bases and the J gene lost 6 bases, with 19 bases spanning the gap. In germline, CDR1 is SGHKS, CDR2 YYEKEE (reference sequence). The CDR3 is CASLALTGKPGELFF. CDR3 sequence (DNA): TGTGCCAGCCTAGCCCTCACGGGGAAACCCGGGGAGCTGTTTTTT.

The V call is TRBV28, the J call TRBJ2-2; D possibly corresponds to TRBD1 (6 bases). The germline V and J ends were trimmed by 5 bases and 4 bases, with 11 bases remaining between them. The germline CDR1 and CDR2 sequences are MDHEN and SYDVKM. The CDR3 runs to 14 residues. The CDR3 here is CASSPRGATGELFF. In DNA form, the CDR3 reads TGTGCCAGCAGTCCCAGGGGTGCCACCGGGGAGCTGTTTTTT.

The J gene is TRBJ1-3, the V gene TRBV12-3 or TRBV12-4; a weak D match, TRBD1 (6 bases). The germline V and J ends were trimmed by 2 bases and 4 bases, with 18 bases remaining between them. The CDR3 has 17 amino acids. CDR3 nucleotide sequence: TGTGCCAGCAGTTTAAGTCTGACAGGCCGTCAGGGAAACACCATATATTTT. This sequence encodes CASSLSLTGRQGNTIYF.

This clonotype was observed a handful of times. The chain is built from TRBV24-1 and TRBJ2-2; a possible D gene is TRBD1 (6 bases). The germline V gene has CDR1 KGHDR and CDR2 SFDVKD. CDR3 length: 17 residues. The ends were cut back, 3 bases at V and 0 bases at J, with 13 bases in the middle. The CDR3 DNA is TGTGCCACCAGTGATCACCGGACAGAAACGAACACCGGGGAGCTGTTTTTT. It is translated as CATSDHRTETNTGELFF.

The rearrangement joins TRBV7-6 to TRBJ1-1, with TRBD1 identical over 8 bases. Trimming cost V 2 bases and J 1 base; bases outside gene matches: 6. This CDR3 comprises 16 residues. Germline CDR1 reads SGHVS; CDR2 reads FNYEAQ. CDR3 DNA: TGTGCCAGCAGCTTAATGGCAGGGGGCACGAACACTGAAGCTTTCTTT. It yields the protein CASSLMAGGTNTEAFF.

The V call is TRBV5-1, the J call TRBJ2-3; TRBD1 matches 7 bases. Germline V gene lookup returns CDR1 SGHRS and CDR2 YFSETQ. CDR3 length: 15 amino acids. Losses at the gene ends were 3 bases for V and 2 bases for J; bases not matched to a gene: 6. The CDR3 DNA is TGCGCCAGCAGCTCCAGACAGGGTATCACAGATACGCAGTATTTT. It encodes CASSSRQGITDTQYF.